These 26 T cell receptor beta chains share one sample of origin, sequenced in a study of vaccination and CD4 T cells after COVID-19. At the Johns Hopkins FTIC core, DNA taken from cultured CD4+ T cells was sequenced by way of the Oncomine TCR Beta short-read assay. TCRdb re-called the PCR reads through MiXCR, storing one row per CDR3 protein. The data show about 16,000 distinct CDR3 sequences, approximately 62% seen once. These receptors have no identified antigens. Treatment here: approximately nine-day PBMC culture with coronavirus spike peptide pools or control peptides (ViraFEST assay). The specimen was CD4+ T cells from blood, cultured in vitro. The origin of the receptors is a human donor who had recovered from COVID-19.

The chain joins TRBV7-2 to TRBJ1-5; D not resolved. The CDR3 is made up of 14 amino acids. CDR1 and CDR2 from the germline V gene are SGHTA and FQGNSA. Trimming shortened V by 5 bases and J by 7 bases, and 15 bases separated the two germline ends. This chain's CDR3 is CASSLGVVGQPQHF. The CDR3 nucleotides read TGTGCCAGCAGCCTAGGTGTGGTTGGCCAGCCCCAGCATTTT.

J is TRBJ2-3 and V is TRBV20-1; D call uncertain. Germline V lookup: CDR1 DFQATT, CDR2 SNEGSKA (reference sequence). The CDR3 covers 11 residues. V was shortened by 5 bases and J by 2 bases, with 5 bases between the two germline ends. CDR3 nucleotides: TGCAGTGCTCCCGCCACAGATACGCAGTATTTT. This sequence encodes CSAPATDTQYF.

V gene TRBV19 combines with J gene TRBJ2-3, with TRBD1 matching over 8 bases. The CDR3 runs to 15 residues. Germline lookup yields CDR1 LNHDA and CDR2 SQIVND (reference sequence). V lost 1 base to trimming and J lost 5 bases; unmatched junction nucleotides: 5. The CDR3 DNA is TGTGCCAGTAGTATAGGTACAGGGGGAGGAGATACGCAGTATTTT. Translated: CASSIGTGGGDTQYF.

The chain employs TRBV7-3 and TRBJ2-1; the D is unclear. In germline, CDR1 is SGHTA, CDR2 FQGTGA. The CDR3 runs 14 residues. Trimming removed 2 bases from V and 5 bases from J, with 10 bases in between. The CDR3 spells CASSLGSRNNEQFF. Here the CDR3 DNA reads TGTGCCAGCAGCTTAGGTTCTCGAAACAATGAGCAGTTCTTC.

J is TRBJ2-3 and V is TRBV7-3; the match to TRBD1 covers 7 bases. CDR1 and CDR2 from the germline V gene are SGHTA and FQGTGA. V trimming: 5 bases; J trimming: 3 bases; junction bases outside the gene matches: 5. The CDR3 is 14 residues long. CDR3: CASSPGTVTDTQYF. The CDR3 nucleotides are TGTGCCAGCAGCCCAGGGACAGTGACAGATACGCAGTATTTT.

This chain uses TRBV5-6 with TRBJ2-7, with 10 bases identical to TRBD2. Trimming took 3 bases from V and 7 from J; bases not matched to a gene: 1. This CDR3 spans 12 amino acids. Germline-derived CDR1 and CDR2 are SGHDT and YYEEEE. The CDR3 DNA sequence: TGTGCCAGCAGCTGGACTAGCGGTGAGCAGTACTTC. Protein: CASSWTSGEQYF.

Only a few counts were recorded for this clonotype. V is TRBV7-9 and J is TRBJ2-2, with D hard to call. The germline CDR1 and CDR2 sequences are SEHNR and FQNEAQ (reference sequence). This CDR3 comprises 15 residues. The germline V and J ends were trimmed by 3 bases and 3 bases, with 11 bases remaining between them. In DNA form, the CDR3 reads TGTGCCAGCAGCTTCCTAAGCGCCGACACCGGGGAGCTGTTTTTT. Its protein is CASSFLSADTGELFF.

The chain employs TRBV20-1 and TRBJ2-3; 11 bases align to TRBD2. The CDR3 consists of 14 residues. Germline V gene sequence: CDR1 DFQATT, CDR2 SNEGSKA (reference sequence). This CDR3 is CSVPKGLAADTQYF. As DNA, the CDR3 is TGCAGCGTTCCTAAGGGACTAGCGGCAGATACGCAGTATTTT.

The rearrangement uses TRBV23-1 and TRBJ1-5; no clear D. TRBV23-1 is given ORF status, its function remaining uncertain. This CDR3 spans 17 amino acids. V shed 0 bases and J shed 2 bases, with 14 bases lying between them. For the CDR3, the DNA is TGCGCCAGCAGTCAATCCCCGGGTCGGGGTGGCAATCAGCCCCAGCATTTT. As protein: CASSQSPGRGGNQPQHF.

The gene calls are TRBV20-1 and TRBJ1-2, with D hard to call. Germline CDR1 DFQATT, CDR2 SNEGSKA (reference sequence). The V gene lost 6 bases and the J gene lost 5 bases, with 16 bases spanning the gap. CDR3 length: 13 residues. CDR3 sequence (DNA): TGCAGTGCCTCCTCATTCGCCTCTTATGGCTACACCTTC. Translated, it gives CSASSFASYGYTF.

The V and J genes are TRBV27 and TRBJ2-7, with 7 bases aligning to TRBD2. The V gene's germline CDR1 is MNHEY and CDR2 SMNVEV (reference sequence). Germline trimming cut 7 bases from V and 0 bases from J; bases unmatched to any gene: 12. The CDR3 extends over 16 amino acids. The CDR3 loop reads CASTNPRASGSYEQYF. The CDR3 DNA reads TGTGCCAGCACTAACCCCCGGGCTAGCGGCTCCTACGAGCAGTACTTC.

With respect to this clonotype: An end of the junction differs from the germline gene, which may be a read error. DNA of the CDR3: TGTGTCAGCAGGGGCCTAGCGGGCGGGGGGGATACGCAGTATTTT. It specifies CVSRGLAGGGDTQYF. The gene calls are TRBV27 and TRBJ2-3, with 8 bases lining up with TRBD2. Germline loops: CDR1 MNHEY, CDR2 SMNVEV (reference sequence). The CDR3 runs to 15 residues.

The chain joins TRBV5-1 to TRBJ1-2, with 10 bases matching TRBD1. The CDR3 totals 16 residues. J gave up 1 base and V 0 bases, and 3 bases lay outside the gene matches. In germline, CDR1 is SGHRS, CDR2 YFSETQ. CDR3 coding DNA: TGCGCCAGCAGCTTGGGCGGGACAGGGGATAACTATGGCTACACCTTC. It specifies CASSLGGTGDNYGYTF.

The gene calls are TRBV7-9 and TRBJ1-1; TRBD1 might be the D (5 bases). There are 15 residues in the CDR3. Germline CDR1 is SEHNR and CDR2 is FQNEAQ (reference sequence). The V and J ends lost 3 bases and 2 bases respectively, with 13 bases between them. CDR3 residues: CASSFGGTVNTEAFF. The CDR3 DNA reads TGTGCCAGCAGCTTCGGGGGGACGGTTAACACTGAAGCTTTCTTT.

The V gene is TRBV11-3, the J gene TRBJ2-4, with D hard to call. Germline lookup yields CDR1 SGHNT and CDR2 YENEEA. Trimming stripped 2 bases from V and 2 bases from J, with 10 bases between. This CDR3 comprises 15 residues. In DNA form, the CDR3 reads TGTGCCAGCAGCTTAAACGCAGGAACCAAAAACATTCAGTACTTC. As protein: CASSLNAGTKNIQYF.

The V and J genes are TRBV20-1 and TRBJ1-5, with a tentative D call TRBD1 (5 bases). CDR1 and CDR2 from the germline V gene are DFQATT and SNEGSKA (reference sequence). V shed 4 bases and J shed 5 bases, with 6 bases lying between them. The CDR3 is 11 residues long. CDR3 residues: CSATGDQPQHF. The CDR3 coding sequence is TGCAGTGCTACGGGGGATCAGCCCCAGCATTTT.

This clonotype was observed a few times. CDR3 in amino acids: CASSLVQGQETQYF. DNA of the CDR3: TGTGCCAGCAGCTTAGTCCAGGGCCAAGAGACCCAGTACTTC. The chain employs TRBV11-2 and TRBJ2-5; tentatively, D is TRBD1 (5 bases). Germline V CDR1 and CDR2: SGHAT, FQNNGV. V was cut by 1 base and J by 1 base, with 7 bases left in between. The CDR3 extends over 14 amino acids.

In its sample, this clonotype was seen a few times. The chain couples TRBV27 to TRBJ1-5, with D unclear. The germline V gene has CDR1 MNHEY and CDR2 SMNVEV (reference sequence). The V and J ends lost 5 bases and 4 bases respectively, with 15 bases between them. CDR3 length equals 15 residues. The CDR3 reads CASSPPNQLNQPQHF. The CDR3 DNA reads as TGTGCCAGCAGTCCACCTAACCAACTAAATCAGCCCCAGCATTTT.

The V and J genes are TRBV7-2 and TRBJ2-3; 8 bases align to TRBD2. V shed 3 bases and J 2 bases; nucleotides not matched to a gene: 7. The germline V gene has CDR1 SGHTA and CDR2 FQGNSA. The CDR3 covers 16 residues. The CDR3 bases are TGTGCCAGCAGCTTTCCTGCGGGAGGTACCACAGATACGCAGTATTTT. Protein product: CASSFPAGGTTDTQYF.

This clonotype has just a few counts. This sequence joins TRBV2 and TRBJ1-2, with 10 bases matching TRBD1. Germline lookup yields CDR1 SNHLY and CDR2 FYNNEI. The CDR3 is 14 amino acids. With V trimmed by 6 bases and J by 6 bases, 7 bases remained unmatched. The CDR3 DNA is TGTGCCAGCAGCCGGGACAGGGGAGGAAATGGCTACACCTTC. Translated, it gives CASSRDRGGNGYTF.

The J gene is TRBJ1-6, the V gene TRBV27; 8 bases match TRBD1. Trimming cost V 6 bases and J 0 bases; bases outside gene matches: 10. There are 18 residues in the CDR3. Per germline, CDR1 MNHEY and CDR2 SMNVEV (reference sequence). This chain's CDR3 is CASRILGQGSSYNSPLHF. In DNA form, the CDR3 reads TGTGCCAGCAGAATCCTCGGACAGGGAAGCTCCTATAATTCACCCCTCCACTTT.

In the case of this clonotype: The junction differs from germline at one of its ends, possibly a read error. The rearrangement uses TRBV7-8 and TRBJ1-1, with D possibly TRBD1 on 5 matching bases. In germline, CDR1 is SGHVS, CDR2 FQNEAQ. The CDR3 contains 14 residues. The CDR3 protein is CVSTTGGSGTEAFF. CDR3 DNA sequence: TGTGTCAGCACCACGGGGGGAAGCGGCACTGAAGCTTTCTTT.

The V and J genes are TRBV20-1 and TRBJ2-7; D perhaps matches TRBD2 (6 bases). V dropped 1 base and J dropped 4 bases, with 11 bases sitting between them. The germline V gene encodes CDR1 DFQATT and CDR2 SNEGSKA (reference sequence). CDR3 length equals 13 residues. CDR3 coding DNA: TGCAGTGCTAGAGGGAGGGCCGATTACGAGCAGTACTTC. Translated, it gives CSARGRADYEQYF.

This clonotype was seen a handful of times. The chain links TRBV6-5 to TRBJ2-3; the match to TRBD2 covers 13 bases. CDR1 and CDR2 (germline): MNHEY, SVGAGI. This CDR3 has 18 residues. The V and J ends lost 1 base and 1 base, in that order; junction bases with no gene match: 5. The CDR3 region is CASSYFRLAGGGTDTQYF. The CDR3 DNA reads TGTGCCAGCAGTTACTTCAGACTAGCGGGAGGTGGCACAGATACGCAGTATTTT.

This clonotype was recorded only once. This sequence joins TRBV4-2 and TRBJ2-1; TRBD2 matches at 8 bases. V gave up 0 bases and J gave up 6 bases; unmatched junction bases: 13. This CDR3 is 18 amino acids long. The germline CDR1 and CDR2 sequences are LGHNA and YNFKEQ. The CDR3 nucleotides read TGTGCCAGCAGCCAAGATCGACGGGGACTAGGTGGGGGCAATGAGCAGTTCTTC. Translating gives CASSQDRRGLGGGNEQFF.

The J gene is TRBJ1-5, the V gene TRBV2, with a possible D match to TRBD1 (5 bases). Germline V gene lookup returns CDR1 SNHLY and CDR2 FYNNEI. V was trimmed by 6 bases and J by 3 bases, leaving 12 bases between them. CDR3 length equals 14 residues. The CDR3 nucleotides are TGTGCCAGCAGAGGAGACAGCACCAATCAGCCCCAGCATTTT. Translating gives CASRGDSTNQPQHF.